This T cell receptor (beta chain) was obtained from a study of T-cell reconstitution after alpha-beta-depleted transplantation in children. Unique molecular identifiers were built into the TCRbeta library. MiXCR, applied by TCRdb to the PCR reads, yields one record per CDR3 protein. The profile shows some 520,000 distinct CDR3 sequences, 32% of them singletons. This clonotype was seen a handful of times. Trimming removed 4 bases at V and 3 bases at J, with 7 bases between. CDR1 MNHEY and CDR2 SVGEGT come from the germline V gene. This CDR3 is built from 12 residues. Sequencing used PBMCs from the stem cell graft donor, obtained from the stem cell graft. The sequence was obtained from a human donor who donated a stem cell graft to a child with aplastic anemia. The gene calls are TRBV6-2 or TRBV6-3 and TRBJ2-7; D is uncertain. CDR3 sequence (DNA): TGTGCCAGCAGTTGGTCGAACTACGAGCAGTACTTC. Protein sequence: CASSWSNYEQYF.